This TCR beta chain was sequenced in a study of PD-L1 blockade in urothelial cancer (dated by TCRdb to about 2017). Regarding the complete study: All patients started therapy around 2014 and received atezolizumab 1,200 mg intravenously every 3 weeks. About 85% of the roughly 29 patients were identified as males with urothelial cancer of bladder origin, and a prior smoking history was reported by 18 of 29 patients. Patients had an ECOG performance status of 0 or 1 and had received between 0 and 3 prior chemotherapy regimens. Blood samples were analyzed 3 weeks after the start of treatment (second dose) and 6 weeks after the start of treatment. Blood samples gave a median of approximately 150,000 T cells and 80,000 or so unique TCRs, with a median clonality of approximately 0.078. The study was an exploratory multi-omic analysis of somatic, immune and clinical correlates of response to PD-L1 blockade with atezolizumab in urothelial cancer. TCR sequencing covered pretreatment tumor samples and matched, serially collected peripheral blood taken before and after atezolizumab treatment. Durable clinical benefit was defined as a progression-free survival longer than 6 months, and TCR features were additionally tested against progression-free survival and overall survival. Whole exome sequencing and RNA sequencing of pretreatment tumors were performed alongside TCR sequencing in the same patients. Durable clinical benefit was achieved by nine patients and was not achieved by 20 patients. Pretreatment blood TCR-seq was available for around 29 patients, at least one posttreatment blood collection was obtained for some 25 patients, and tumor TCR-seq was available for some 25 patients.

Study-wide findings and limitations: Because the sample size was small (n ≈ 31) and many exploratory analyses were performed, the results are intended to be hypothesis-generating. A pretreatment peripheral blood TCR clonality below the median was linked to improved progression-free and overall survival. At 3 weeks after the start of treatment, tumor-associated TCR clones in peripheral blood had expanded more in patients with durable benefit (n ≈ 20, p = 0.022).

Synthetic TCR analog templates were spiked into each PCR so that absolute template abundance could be estimated from read counts. The immunoSEQ assay used bias-controlled V and J gene primers to amplify TCRbeta CDR3 regions from genomic DNA. Sequencing of rearranged TCRbeta segments was done at approximately 20X coverage. In the original analysis: Sequencing errors were corrected by clustering, and CDR3s were annotated against IMGT so that V, D and J genes could be assigned. Out-of-frame and stop-codon sequences were excluded, and only productive TCRbeta rearrangements were used in downstream analyses. To compute clonality, Shannon entropy was normalized by the log of the number of unique productive sequences and then subtracted from one. Clones differing between time points or between blood and tumor were identified using Fisher's exact test with Benjamini-Hochberg correction, with an adjusted p below 0.01 applied as the threshold. Not all clones reach the TCRdb copy of this immuneACCESS table, which keeps in-frame sequences only. Checked studies attribute under half of the gap to unresolved V genes and leave the rest unexplained. V and J calls and clone size are as listed in that table; D and trimming were resolved from the DNA. This sample holds 70,000 to 75,000 clones; over 80% were observed only once. Around a tenth of the sample is held by the ten biggest clonotypes.

Germline trimming: 8 bases from V, 5 bases from J; junction bases outside gene matches: 10. According to the germline V gene, CDR1 reads SNHLY and CDR2 reads FYNNEI. Counted from cysteine to phenylalanine, this CDR3 has 15 amino acids. The read is trimmed to its CDR3 DNA, 45 bases read in frame from base 1. As to this clone: It has no known antigen specificity. Base-call qualities are not available, and no considerably larger clone is one nucleotide away.

What this sample's time point label stands for: pretreatment peripheral blood. A cohort of about 30 patients with locally advanced or metastatic urothelial carcinoma, treated at Memorial Sloan Kettering on a trial protocol, was included. Peripheral blood mononuclear cells were collected pretreatment and during treatment, at between 1 and 8 total time points per patient. The Qiagen DNeasy Blood extraction kit was used to purify genomic DNA from total PBMCs and tumor samples. PBMCs were collected pretreatment and during treatment, and were isolated and stored as previously described. This clonotype originated in a woman aged 70-85 years with urothelial cancer. The rearrangement joined TRBV2 to TRBJ2-3, and TRBD2 aligns with 10 junction nucleotides. Sequenced material: PBMCs, taken around atezolizumab (anti-PD-L1) treatment. The CDR3 region has the sequence CASGGGLAGVDTQYF. The DNA sequence is TGTGCCAGCGGAGGGGGGCTAGCGGGGGTAGATACGCAGTATTTT. Reference TRBV2 and TRBJ2-3 proteins supply the regions before and after the CDR3; the full variable domain is: EPEVTQTPSHQVTQMGQEVILRCVPISNHLYFYWYRQILGQKVEFLVSFYNNEISEKSEIFDDQFSVERPDGSNFTLKIRSTKLEDSAMYFCASGGGLAGVDTQYFGPGTRLTVL.